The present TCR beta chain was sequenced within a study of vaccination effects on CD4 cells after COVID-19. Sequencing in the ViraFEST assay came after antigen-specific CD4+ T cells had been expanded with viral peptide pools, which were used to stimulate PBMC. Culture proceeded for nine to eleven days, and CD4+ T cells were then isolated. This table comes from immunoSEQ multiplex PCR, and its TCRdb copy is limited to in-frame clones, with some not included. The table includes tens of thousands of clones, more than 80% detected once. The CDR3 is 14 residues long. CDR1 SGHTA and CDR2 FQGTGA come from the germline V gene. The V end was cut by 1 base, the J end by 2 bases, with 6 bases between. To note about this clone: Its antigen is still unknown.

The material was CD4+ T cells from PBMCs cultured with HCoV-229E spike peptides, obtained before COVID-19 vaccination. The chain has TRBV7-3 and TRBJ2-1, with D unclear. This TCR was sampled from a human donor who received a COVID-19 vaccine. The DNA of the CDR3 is TGTGCCAGCAGCTTAAATTCAGCCTACAATGAGCAGTTCTTC. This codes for CASSLNSAYNEQFF.